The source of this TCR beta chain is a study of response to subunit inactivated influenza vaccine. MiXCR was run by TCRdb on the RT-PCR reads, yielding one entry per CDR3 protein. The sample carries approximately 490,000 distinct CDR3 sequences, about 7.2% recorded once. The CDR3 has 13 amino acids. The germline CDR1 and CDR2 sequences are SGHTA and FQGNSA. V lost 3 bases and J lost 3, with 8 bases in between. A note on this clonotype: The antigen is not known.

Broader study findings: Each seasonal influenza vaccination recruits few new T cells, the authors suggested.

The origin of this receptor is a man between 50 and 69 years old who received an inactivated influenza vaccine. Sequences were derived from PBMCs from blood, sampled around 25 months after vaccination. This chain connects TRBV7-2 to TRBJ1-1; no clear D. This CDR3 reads CASSFDGDTEAFF. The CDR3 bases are TGTGCCAGCAGCTTCGACGGCGACACTGAAGCTTTCTTT.